The text below deals with one T cell receptor (beta chain). The CDR3 runs 14 residues. Germline V gene lookup returns CDR1 MDHEN and CDR2 SYDVKM. The J segment lost 5 bases and the V segment lost 6 bases, leaving 10 bases of the junction unmatched. This record comes from a study of technical replicates of blood from a handful of donors. Generated by immunoSEQ multiplex PCR, the TCRdb table keeps only in-frame clones and is missing some. This sample has some 8,900 clones, with 75% to 95% found just once. The chain carries TRBV28 and TRBJ2-7; TRBD1 aligns across 7 bases. Sequencing was performed on PBMCs. This clonotype was sampled from a human donor in good health. In DNA form, the CDR3 reads TGTGCCAGCAGCAGGACAGGAACCCCCCACGAGCAGTACTTC. It yields the protein CASSRTGTPHEQYF.